This entry lists 8 T cell receptor beta chains sequenced from one sample in a study of low-dose radiotherapy and immunotherapy resistance in tumors. Stated time point: after trial treatment. Treatment of the sample: LDRT plus nivolumab, ipilimumab, low-dose cyclophosphamide and aspirin (RACIN trial). Priming of first-strand cDNA relied on TRAV- and TRBV-specific primers (covering alpha and beta chains). The TCRs were subjected to amplification over roughly 18 PCR cycles employing a constant-region primer in conjunction with a V-primer adapter. Each CDR3 protein gets one entry after TCRdb re-called the reads with MiXCR. The sample lists about 100,000 distinct CDR3 sequences, less than 25% occurring once. Sequencing was performed on PBMCs, taken after low-dose radiotherapy plus immunotherapy. Receptors originate from a male donor with prostate cancer.

As to this clonotype: A read error is likely here: a far larger clone is one base away. This chain joins TRBV5-6 and TRBJ2-1; possibly TRBD2 for D (6 bases). Between the trimmed V and J ends, which lost 4 bases and 13 bases, there was a span of 27 bases. This CDR3 contains 16 residues. Germline V lookup: CDR1 SGHDT, CDR2 YYEEEE. The CDR3 loop is CASSTKLDTLRETQFF. As DNA, the CDR3 is TGTGCCAGCAGCACTAAACTGGACACCCTCCGGGAGACCCAGTTCTTC.

This chain links TRBV21-1 with TRBJ2-7; the table's D call, TRBD2, was not checked against the DNA. TRBV21-1 counts as a pseudogene. CDR3 size: 12 residues. CDR3 DNA: TGTGCCAGCAGCAAGACTAGCTACGAGCAGTACTTC. It encodes CASSKTSYEQYF.

Details on this clonotype: A read error may be the cause here, since a much bigger clone is one base away. This sequence joins TRBV19 and TRBJ1-1, with TRBD1 as a possible D gene (5 bases). CDR3 length: 14 amino acids. Germline CDR1 is LNHDA and CDR2 is SQIVND (reference sequence). CDR3 DNA: TGTACCAGTAGTCCCGGACATACGAACACTGAAGCTTTCTTT. Translated, it gives CTSSPGHTNTEAFF.

This clonotype occurred many times. CDR3: CASSLSGQSYEQYF. For the CDR3, the DNA is TGTGCCAGCAGCTTATCAGGACAGTCCTACGAGCAGTACTTC. The genes are TRBV11-3 and TRBJ2-7, with D perhaps matching TRBD1 (6 bases). The CDR3 is 14 residues long. With 2 bases removed from V and 1 base from J, the gap between germline ends came to 9 bases. CDR1 is SGHNT and CDR2 is YENEEA in the germline V gene.

In this sample, this clonotype turned up once. The chain is built from TRBV12-3 or TRBV12-4 and TRBJ2-3; 10 bases match TRBD2. V dropped 1 base and J dropped 4; count of bases not matched to a gene: 2. This CDR3 has 15 amino acids. The CDR3 region has the DNA TGTGCCAGCAGTTTAGAGCTAGCGGGAGCAGATACGCAGTATTTT. Translating it yields CASSLELAGADTQYF.

This clonotype was picked up many times. This chain uses TRBV29-1 with TRBJ2-5; 10 nucleotides line up with TRBD2. After removal of 2 bases from V and 6 bases from J, the junction contained 6 bases not matched to a gene. Germline V gives CDR1 SQVTM, CDR2 ANQGSEA. This CDR3 has 14 residues. CDR3 amino acids: CSVERAGGPQTQYF. CDR3 in DNA: TGCAGCGTTGAAAGAGCGGGGGGGCCCCAGACCCAGTACTTC.

This clonotype occurred many times. The CDR3 bases are TGTGCCAGCAGTCCAAAAACAGACATGGGTGAAAAACTGTTTTTT. It translates to CASSPKTDMGEKLFF. V usage is TRBV12-3 or TRBV12-4 and J usage is TRBJ1-4; D is unresolved. The CDR3 is made up of 15 amino acids. Trimming took off 5 bases at V and 7 bases at J, with 17 bases between the two ends.

This rearrangement joins TRBV12-3 or TRBV12-4 to TRBJ1-5; no clear D. Trimming took off 3 bases at V and 2 bases at J, with 8 bases between the two ends. This CDR3 is 14 amino acids long. The CDR3 bases are TGTGCCAGCAGTTTCGGGGAAGGCAATCAGCCCCAGCATTTT. This encodes CASSFGEGNQPQHF.